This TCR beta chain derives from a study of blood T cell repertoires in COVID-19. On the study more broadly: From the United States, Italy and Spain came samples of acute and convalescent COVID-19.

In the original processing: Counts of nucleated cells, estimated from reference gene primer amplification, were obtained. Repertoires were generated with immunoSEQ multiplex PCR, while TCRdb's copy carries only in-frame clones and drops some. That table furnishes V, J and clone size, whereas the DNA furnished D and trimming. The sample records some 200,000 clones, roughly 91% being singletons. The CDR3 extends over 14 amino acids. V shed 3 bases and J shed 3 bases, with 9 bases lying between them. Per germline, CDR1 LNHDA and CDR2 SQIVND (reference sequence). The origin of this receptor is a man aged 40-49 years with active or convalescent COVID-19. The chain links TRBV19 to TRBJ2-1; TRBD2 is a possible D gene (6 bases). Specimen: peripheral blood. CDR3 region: CASSIVGGYNEQFF. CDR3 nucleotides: TGTGCCAGTAGTATTGTCGGGGGCTACAATGAGCAGTTCTTC.